A single sample is the source of the 2 T cell receptor beta chains below, sequenced in a study of cytomegalovirus exposure and HLA in healthy donors. PCR primers comprised 60 Vbeta and 13 Jbeta primers. Assay: immunoSEQ multiplex PCR; the TCRdb copy retains only in-frame clones and omits some. The repertoire has over 85,000 clones, about 7.6% of them found once; the top ten carry over 2%. Material for sequencing was PBMCs. The receptors originated from a man between 45 and 60 years old in good health and CMV-seronegative.

J is TRBJ2-3 and V is TRBV5-8; 8 bases align to TRBD1. The V segment lost 0 bases and the J segment 0 bases; nucleotides outside the gene matches: 6. There are 17 residues in the CDR3. Germline V gives CDR1 SGHTS, CDR2 YDEGEE. The DNA of the CDR3 is TGTGCCAGCAGCTTGGCCCTACAGGGGGGTAGCACAGATACGCAGTATTTT. This sequence encodes CASSLALQGGSTDTQYF. Full variable domain (outside the CDR3, taken from reference TRBV5-8 and TRBJ2-3): EAGVTQSPTHLIKTRGQQATLRCSPISGHTSVYWYQQALGLGLQFLLWYDEGEERNRGNFPPRFSGRQFPNYSSELNVNALELEDSALYLCASSLALQGGSTDTQYFGPGTRLTVL.

The V and J genes are TRBV29-1 and TRBJ1-6; tentatively, D is TRBD1 (5 bases). V dropped 5 bases and J dropped 8 bases, with 16 bases sitting between them. The CDR3 runs to 14 residues. From germline, CDR1 is SQVTM and CDR2 ANQGSEA. The CDR3 loop reads CSVRLGDSDSPLHF. CDR3 nucleotide sequence: TGCAGCGTTCGATTAGGGGATTCCGATTCACCCCTCCACTTT.